This TCR beta chain came from a study of Ad26.COV2.S vaccination and SARS-CoV-2 variants. TCRdb keeps only in-frame clones here, not all; method: immunoSEQ multiplex PCR. The sample lists hundreds of thousands of clones; about 85% were seen once. With 1 base clipped from V and 5 bases from J, the junction kept 8 bases outside the gene matches. Germline loops: CDR1 SQVTM, CDR2 ANQGSEA. This CDR3 contains 14 residues. Sample treatment: 15 to 20 received Ad26.COV2.S at low or high dose, single or two shots; 5 received placebo; per-sample allocation not given. Sampling happened 63 days after the first vaccine or placebo injection. Built on an Ad26 vector, the vaccine expressed Wuhan-strain SARS-CoV-2 spike.

This TCR came from a person between 18 and 65 years old who received the Ad26.COV2.S COVID-19 vaccine or a placebo. The chain uses TRBV29-1 and TRBJ2-7; 7 bases map to TRBD1. Source: peripheral blood, taken in a trial of Ad26.COV2.S vaccine versus placebo. CDR3 nucleotides: TGCAGCGTTGAAGGTCCGGGACAGACGCACGAGCAGTACTTC. Its translation: CSVEGPGQTHEQYF.